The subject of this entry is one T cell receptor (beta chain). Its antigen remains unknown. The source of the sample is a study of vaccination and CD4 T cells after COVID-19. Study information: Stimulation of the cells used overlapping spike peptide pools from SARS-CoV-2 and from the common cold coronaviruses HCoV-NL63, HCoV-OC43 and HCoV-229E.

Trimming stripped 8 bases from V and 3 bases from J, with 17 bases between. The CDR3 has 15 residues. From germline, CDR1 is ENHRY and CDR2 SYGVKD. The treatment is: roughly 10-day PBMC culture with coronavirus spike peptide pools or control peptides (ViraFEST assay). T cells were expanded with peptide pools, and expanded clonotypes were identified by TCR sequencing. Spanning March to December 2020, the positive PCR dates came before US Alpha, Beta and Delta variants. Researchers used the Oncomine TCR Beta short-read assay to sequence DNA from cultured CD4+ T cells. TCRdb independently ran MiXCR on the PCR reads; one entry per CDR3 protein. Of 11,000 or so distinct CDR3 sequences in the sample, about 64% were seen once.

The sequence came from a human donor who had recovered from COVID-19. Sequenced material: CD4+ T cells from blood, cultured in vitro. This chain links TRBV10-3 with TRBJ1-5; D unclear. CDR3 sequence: CAIAEFGDPNQPQHF. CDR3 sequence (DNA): TGTGCCATCGCCGAATTCGGGGATCCCAATCAGCCCCAGCATTTT.